These 27 T cell receptor beta chains came from one sample sequenced in a study of blood T cell repertoires in COVID-19 (TCRdb year 2020). The library was prepared using the immunoSEQ multiplex PCR assay. In TCRdb, the immuneACCESS table is reduced to in-frame sequences with V and J assigned. These tables do not hold every clone; where another copy was compared, an unresolved V gene accounts for under half, and the others remain unexplained. Present in this sample are about 270,000 clones, under 90% of which were seen just once. The top ten hold around 7.8% of the sample. Sequenced input: peripheral blood. The receptors here all came from a human donor in a cohort sampled during active COVID-19.

This clone was observed a few times. The CDR3 region is CASSNGASFSGNTIYF. The CDR3 nucleotides read TGTGCCAGTAGTAATGGAGCCTCCTTCTCTGGAAACACCATATATTTT. The rearrangement uses TRBV19 and TRBJ1-3; the D is unclear. V lost 4 bases and J lost 0, with 13 bases in between. Germline-derived CDR1 and CDR2 are LNHDA and SQIVND (reference sequence). The CDR3 sequence is 16 residues long. Full variable domain (remainder filled in from reference TRBV19 and TRBJ1-3): DGGITQSPKYLFRKEGQNVTLSCEQNLNHDAMYWYRQDPGQGLRLIYYSQIVNDFQKGDIAEGYSVSREKKESFPLTVTSAQKNPTAFYLCASSNGASFSGNTIYFGEGSWLTVV.

J is TRBJ1-2 and V is TRBV3-1 (or the pseudogene TRBV3-2), with D uncertain. The V end was cut by 5 bases, the J end by 8 bases, with 15 bases between. CDR3 length equals 13 residues. Germline CDR1 reads LGHDT; CDR2 reads YNNKEL (reference sequence). CDR3 protein: CASSATGWGGYTF. In DNA, the CDR3 is TGTGCCAGCAGCGCCACGGGGTGGGGAGGCTACACCTTC.

The V call is TRBV12-3 or TRBV12-4, the J call TRBJ2-7, with 7 nucleotides matching TRBD2. V shed 3 bases and J 5 bases; nucleotides not matched to a gene: 4. CDR3 length equals 13 residues. In nucleotides, the CDR3 is TGTGCCAGCAGTTTCGGGGGGATCCACGAGCAGTACTTC. Translating gives CASSFGGIHEQYF.

V gene TRBV7-9 combines with J gene TRBJ1-2; tentatively, D is TRBD1 (6 bases). Per germline, CDR1 SEHNR and CDR2 FQNEAQ (reference sequence). Trimming pared 7 bases from V and 5 bases from J, leaving 14 bases between. The CDR3 has 13 amino acids. CDR3 DNA: TGTGCCAGCACCCCCGAGGGGGTATATGGCTACACCTTC. Translating it yields CASTPEGVYGYTF.

This clone came up once. The chain couples TRBV19 to TRBJ2-7; D is unclear. V lost 4 bases, J lost 3 bases, and 7 bases lay in between. The CDR3 has 12 residues. Germline V gene lookup returns CDR1 LNHDA and CDR2 SQIVND (reference sequence). This CDR3 reads CASSNIFYEQYF. The CDR3, as DNA: TGTGCCAGTAGTAATATCTTCTACGAGCAGTACTTC.

CDR3 protein: CSVVVGVETQYF. DNA of the CDR3: TGCAGCGTTGTTGTAGGGGTAGAGACCCAGTACTTC. The chain couples TRBV29-1 to TRBJ2-5; D might be TRBD1 (5 bases). V lost 4 bases, J lost 4 bases, and 10 bases lay in between. The CDR3 has 12 residues. Looked up from germline, CDR1 is SQVTM and CDR2 is ANQGSEA. The whole variable domain, filled in from reference TRBV29-1 and TRBJ2-5, reads SAVISQKPSRDICQRGTSLTIQCQVDSQVTMMFWYRQQPGQSLTLIATANQGSEATYESGFVIDKFPISRPNLTFSTLTVSNMSPEDSSIYLCSVVVGVETQYFGPGTRLLVL.

The chain carries TRBV5-1 and TRBJ2-7, with 9 bases fitting TRBD1. This CDR3 has 15 residues. Germline V gene sequence: CDR1 SGHRS, CDR2 YFSETQ. The V gene end was trimmed by 0 bases and the J gene end by 1 base; junction bases not matched to a gene: 2. Here the CDR3 DNA reads TGCGCCAGCAGCTTGGAAGGACAGGGGTCCTACGAGCAGTACTTC. Translating it yields CASSLEGQGSYEQYF.

The J gene is TRBJ2-7, the V gene TRBV18, with TRBD1 matching over 7 bases. V was clipped by 6 bases and J by 6 bases; unmatched bases: 5. CDR3 length equals 12 residues. The germline gives CDR1 KGHSH, CDR2 LQKENI. CDR3 loop: CASSPDRAEQYF. CDR3 DNA: TGTGCCAGCTCCCCAGACAGGGCCGAGCAGTACTTC.

The V gene is TRBV6-5, the J gene TRBJ2-7; the match to TRBD2 covers 10 bases. This CDR3 has 15 amino acids. The germline V gene encodes CDR1 MNHEY and CDR2 SVGAGI. V shed 6 bases and J 0 bases; nucleotides not matched to a gene: 5. Here the CDR3 reads CASRRGTSVSYEQYF. The CDR3 coding sequence is TGTGCCAGCAGGCGGGGGACTAGCGTCTCCTACGAGCAGTACTTC.

The V call is TRBV25-1, the J call TRBJ1-6; possibly TRBD1 for D (6 bases). Germline V lookup: CDR1 MGHDK, CDR2 SYGVNS. This CDR3 comprises 12 residues. Trimming left V 6 bases short and J 8 bases short, with 8 bases between. The CDR3 sequence: CASRTGYSPLHF. The DNA of the CDR3 is TGTGCCAGCAGAACAGGGTATTCACCCCTCCACTTT.

The chain recombines TRBV7-8 with TRBJ2-3; 7 bases agree with TRBD1. Germline V gene data show CDR1 as SGHVS and CDR2 as FQNEAQ. This CDR3 is built from 16 residues. J lost 2 bases, V lost 5 bases, and 10 bases had no gene match. The CDR3 region is CASSPSGQKFTDTQYF. The CDR3, as DNA: TGTGCCAGCAGCCCTTCGGGACAGAAGTTCACAGATACGCAGTATTTT. The complete variable domain, with remaining parts taken from reference TRBV7-8 and TRBJ2-3, reads GAGVSQSPRYKVAKRGQDVALRCDPISGHVSLFWYQQALGQGPEFLTYFQNEAQLDKSGLPSDRFFAERPEGSVSTLKIQRTQQEDSAVYLCASSPSGQKFTDTQYFGPGTRLTVL.

The genes are TRBV5-1 and TRBJ2-7; the match to TRBD2 covers 7 bases. The CDR3 spans 14 residues. V shed 0 bases and J 4 bases; nucleotides not matched to a gene: 4. Germline values: CDR1 SGHRS, CDR2 YFSETQ. The chain's CDR3 is CASSLGGGGYEQYF. Written as DNA, the CDR3 is TGCGCCAGCAGCTTGGGCGGCGGGGGATACGAGCAGTACTTC.

In nucleotides, the CDR3 is TGTGCCAGCAGCGTGGGTGACAGGGTCAATATCGGGGAGCTGTTTTTT. This translates into CASSVGDRVNIGELFF. The V call is TRBV9, the J call TRBJ2-2; 7 positions agree with TRBD1. V was pared by 2 bases and J by 7 bases, with 11 bases of the junction left unmatched. Germline V gives CDR1 SGDLS, CDR2 YYNGEE. The CDR3 contains 16 residues. Supplemented by reference TRBV9 and TRBJ2-2, the full variable domain reads DSGVTQTPKHLITATGQRVTLRCSPRSGDLSVYWYQQSLDQGLQFLIQYYNGEERAKGNILERFSAQQFPDLHSELNLSSLELGDSALYFCASSVGDRVNIGELFFGEGSRLTVL.

The chain is built from TRBV7-3 and TRBJ1-1; 9 bases align to TRBD1. The CDR3 has 17 residues. Germline loops: CDR1 SGHTA, CDR2 FQGTGA. V trimming: 5 bases; J trimming: 3 bases; junction bases outside the gene matches: 13. The CDR3 loop reads CASSRYGTGPYDTEAFF. DNA for the CDR3: TGTGCCAGCAGCCGATATGGGACAGGGCCGTACGACACTGAAGCTTTCTTT.

The table lists this clone with a count of one. The rearrangement links TRBV6-7 to TRBJ1-5; 9 nucleotides agree with TRBD1. TRBV6-7 is an ORF; its function is uncertain. V lost 5 bases to trimming and J lost 6 bases; unmatched junction nucleotides: 5. This CDR3 comprises 14 residues. CDR3 DNA: TGTGCCAGCAGTCCCGGGACAGGGTGTCAGCCCCAGCATTTT. It specifies CASSPGTGCQPQHF.

This clone was counted once. The chain combines TRBV7-9 with TRBJ1-1, with D perhaps matching TRBD1 (5 bases). The CDR3 is made up of 15 amino acids. The germline V gene has CDR1 SEHNR and CDR2 FQNEAQ (reference sequence). V was pared by 5 bases and J by 0 bases, with 13 bases between. The CDR3 DNA sequence: TGTGCCAGCAGCCTGCCAGGGCCCTTGAACACTGAAGCTTTCTTT. Its protein product is CASSLPGPLNTEAFF.

The chain has TRBV15 and TRBJ2-2, with 10 nucleotides matching TRBD1. Germline V CDR1 and CDR2: LNHNV, YYDKDF (reference sequence). The CDR3 extends over 18 amino acids. Trimming took 3 bases from V and 5 from J; bases not matched to a gene: 12. CDR3 residues: CATSRYPGQGSRTGELFF. CDR3 DNA sequence: TGTGCCACCAGCAGGTACCCGGGACAGGGGTCTAGGACCGGGGAGCTGTTTTTT. The variable domain in full, completed from reference TRBV15 and TRBJ2-2, reads DAMVIQNPRYQVTQFGKPVTLSCSQTLNHNVMYWYQQKSSQAPKLLFHYYDKDFNNEADTPDNFQSRRPNTSFCFLDIRSPGLGDTAMYLCATSRYPGQGSRTGELFFGEGSRLTVL.

This chain connects TRBV6-5 to TRBJ2-7, with 11 nucleotides matching TRBD2. Germline CDR1 is MNHEY and CDR2 is SVGAGI. The CDR3 spans 14 residues. Trimming at V came to 7 bases and at J to 5 bases, leaving 7 bases not matched to a gene. The DNA of the CDR3 is TGTGCCAGCACCGCCGGGACTAGCGGTAACGAGCAGTACTTC. Translated: CASTAGTSGNEQYF.

The chain employs TRBV7-2 and TRBJ2-3, with 9 bases identical to TRBD2. Germline V CDR1 and CDR2: SGHTA, FQGNSA. The CDR3 is 16 amino acids. Losses at the gene ends were 1 base for V and 5 bases for J; bases not matched to a gene: 7. CDR3 region: CASSLVGGGAGDTQYF. For the CDR3, the DNA is TGTGCCAGCAGCTTAGTGGGCGGGGGGGCAGGAGATACGCAGTATTTT.

The CDR3 spells CASSASGIRTGELFF. In DNA form, the CDR3 reads TGTGCCAGCAGCGCTAGCGGGATAAGAACCGGGGAGCTGTTTTTT. The gene calls are TRBV5-4 and TRBJ2-2; 9 bases align to TRBD2. Germline trimming cut 4 bases from V and 5 bases from J; bases unmatched to any gene: 6. CDR1 and CDR2 from the germline V gene are SGHNT and YYREEE (reference sequence). This CDR3 is 15 amino acids long.

This clone turned up a few times. This rearrangement joins TRBV18 to TRBJ1-2; 8 positions agree with TRBD1. V gave up 3 bases and J gave up 2 bases; unmatched junction bases: 2. Looked up from germline, CDR1 is KGHSH and CDR2 is LQKENI. The CDR3 loop spans 14 amino acids. The CDR3 coding sequence is TGTGCCAGCTCACCGACAGGGGACAACTATGGCTACACCTTC. Translated: CASSPTGDNYGYTF.

In this sample, this clone turned up a few times. The V call is TRBV5-1, the J call TRBJ2-3; D is uncertain. Trimming took 7 bases from V and 4 from J, leaving 10 bases between them. Germline-derived CDR1 and CDR2 are SGHRS and YFSETQ. The CDR3 has 12 residues. The CDR3 reads CASGLAADTQYF. The CDR3 coding sequence is TGCGCCAGCGGATTGGCTGCAGATACGCAGTATTTT.

The chain is built from TRBV9 and TRBJ2-5; D is perhaps TRBD1 (6 bases). The CDR3 length is 15 residues. Germline V gene data show CDR1 as SGDLS and CDR2 as YYNGEE. V was shortened by 0 bases and J by 6 bases, with 15 bases between the two germline ends. The CDR3 region has the DNA TGTGCCAGCAGCGTAGACAGGGCAGCTGGGCAGACCCAGTACTTC. Translation: CASSVDRAAGQTQYF.

The chain combines TRBV6-5 with TRBJ2-5; 10 bases line up with TRBD2. The CDR3 has 14 residues. CDR1 MNHEY and CDR2 SVGAGI come from the germline V gene. V trimming: 6 bases; J trimming: 5 bases; junction bases outside the gene matches: 6. CDR3 coding DNA: TGTGCCAGCAGATTAGCGGGAGGACGGGAGACCCAGTACTTC. Encoded protein: CASRLAGGRETQYF.

In DNA form, the CDR3 reads TGTGCCAGCAGCCAAGGGCAGCGGGACGATGTCACAGATACGCAGTATTTT. It yields the protein CASSQGQRDDVTDTQYF. The chain is built from TRBV4-2 and TRBJ2-3, with 7 bases lining up with TRBD2. Germline V gene sequence: CDR1 LGHNA, CDR2 YNFKEQ. V shed 1 base and J 2 bases; nucleotides not matched to a gene: 9. There are 17 residues in the CDR3.

The rearrangement joins TRBV4-2 to TRBJ1-2; D is possibly TRBD1 (6 bases). This CDR3 has 17 amino acids. Germline V gene sequence: CDR1 LGHNA, CDR2 YNFKEQ. Trimming shortened V by 0 bases and J by 3 bases, and 17 bases separated the two germline ends. CDR3 nucleotides: TGTGCCAGCAGCCAAGACGCAGGGGTCAATTCCTACTATGGCTACACCTTC. It codes for CASSQDAGVNSYYGYTF.

CDR3 region: CASSLEGVGQRPYEQYF. The CDR3 bases are TGCGCCAGCAGCTTGGAGGGCGTGGGACAGAGACCCTACGAGCAGTACTTC. V is TRBV5-1 and J is TRBJ2-7; the match to TRBD1 covers 7 bases. This CDR3 region has 17 residues. CDR1 is SGHRS and CDR2 is YFSETQ in the germline V gene. V shed 0 bases, J shed 2 bases, and the junction held 11 bases outside the gene matches.